The present T cell receptor beta chain was sequenced within a study of cytomegalovirus exposure and HLA in healthy donors. The PCR contained 60 Vbeta and 13 Jbeta primers. Only in-frame clones appear in the TCRdb table, and some are missing; sequencing was by immunoSEQ multiplex PCR. The repertoire includes 90,000 to 150,000 clones, around three quarters of them detected once, and 3.3% sits in the top ten. CDR1 MDHEN and CDR2 SYDVKM come from the germline V gene. The CDR3 consists of 18 residues. The V end was cut by 1 base, the J end by 0 bases, with 16 bases between. Points on this clone: The antigen is unknown.

The study, taken as a whole, reports: The study found most TCR sequences rare, yet found some public TCRs in many donors.

Sequencing was carried out using PBMCs. This chain joins TRBV28 and TRBJ1-5; D remains unclear. The origin of this receptor is a woman aged 25 to 45 in good health and CMV-seropositive. CDR3 amino acids: CASSLSGSLLYSNQPQHF. CDR3 nucleotides: TGTGCCAGCAGTTTATCGGGATCCCTCCTATATAGCAATCAGCCCCAGCATTTT.